The 27 T cell receptor beta chains given below trace back to one sample, sequenced in a study of T cells in Graves' hyperthyroidism and ophthalmopathy. Amplified TCR beta CDR3 regions derived from RNA transcripts. TCR CDR3 underwent first-round RT-PCR with the HTBI primer set. MiXCR, run by TCRdb on the multiplex PCR reads, gives a single entry per CDR3 protein. The sample has hundreds of thousands of distinct CDR3 sequences; around 21% are singletons. What was sequenced was blood. The receptor set was obtained from a man aged 25 to 45 with Graves' ophthalmopathy.

The rearrangement links TRBV12-3 or TRBV12-4 to TRBJ2-1; 8 bases fit TRBD1. This CDR3 has 13 amino acids. V shed 5 bases, J shed 8 bases, and the junction held 5 bases outside the gene matches. As DNA, the CDR3 is TGTGCCAGCAGTCCGGACAGGGCCCATGAGCAGTTCTTC. Its protein product is CASSPDRAHEQFF.

This clonotype showed up many times. The chain carries TRBV5-1 and TRBJ2-3; TRBD2 matches 8 bases. The CDR3 is 15 amino acids. Germline loops: CDR1 SGHRS, CDR2 YFSETQ. V lost 4 bases, J lost 2 bases, and 6 bases stayed unmatched. CDR3 coding DNA: TGCGCCAGCAGCCAGATAGCGGGAACCACAGATACGCAGTATTTT. Amino acid sequence: CASSQIAGTTDTQYF.

J is TRBJ1-5 and V is TRBV4-1; D uncertain. CDR1 and CDR2 (germline): MGHRA, YSYEKL. The V gene lost 2 bases and the J gene lost 3 bases, with 8 bases spanning the gap. The CDR3 has 14 residues. CDR3 nucleotide sequence: TGCGCCAGCAGCCAAAGCGGACCCAATCAGCCCCAGCATTTT. It yields the protein CASSQSGPNQPQHF.

The table lists this clonotype with many counts. The V gene is TRBV7-2, the J gene TRBJ2-7; D may be TRBD1 or TRBD2 (5 bases each). CDR3 length: 14 amino acids. Trimming shortened V by 5 bases and J by 5 bases, and 16 bases separated the two germline ends. Germline-derived CDR1 and CDR2 are SGHTA and FQGNSA. CDR3 amino acids: CASSQGLSGHEQYF. CDR3 bases: TGTGCCAGCAGCCAAGGACTTTCAGGGCACGAGCAGTACTTC.

In its sample, this clonotype was seen many times. The chain has TRBV7-8 and TRBJ2-3; either TRBD1 or TRBD2 may supply D (5 bases each). Per the germline V gene, CDR1 is SGHVS and CDR2 is FQNEAQ. Trimming took 1 base from V and 6 from J, leaving 8 bases between them. The length of the CDR3 is 13 residues. For the CDR3, the DNA is TGTGCCAGCAGCTTAGGGGGGTGGGATACGCAGTATTTT. Protein: CASSLGGWDTQYF.

This clonotype was seen a few times. The V call is TRBV20-1, the J call TRBJ1-1, with 8 bases fitting TRBD1. The germline V gene has CDR1 DFQATT and CDR2 SNEGSKA (reference sequence). The V and J ends lost 1 base and 6 bases, in that order; junction bases with no gene match: 7. The CDR3 covers 14 residues. The CDR3 loop is CSARGMDRVPEAFF. The CDR3 nucleotides read TGCAGTGCTAGAGGGATGGACAGGGTCCCTGAAGCTTTCTTT.

The sample holds many counts of this clonotype. The chain combines TRBV11-1 with TRBJ2-5, with D possibly TRBD1 on 6 matching bases. CDR3 length: 13 amino acids. V was pared by 4 bases and J by 4 bases, with 10 bases between. Germline V CDR1 and CDR2: SGHAT, FQDESV (reference sequence). The CDR3 here is CASSYDRRETQYF. Here the CDR3 DNA reads TGTGCCAGCAGCTACGACAGGAGAGAGACCCAGTACTTC.

The chain links TRBV7-6 to TRBJ2-5, with D unclear. Germline V gene lookup returns CDR1 SGHVS and CDR2 FNYEAQ. The length of the CDR3 is 16 residues. Deletions cut 1 base from V and 2 bases from J, with 14 bases between. CDR3 region: CASSLVRQRLQETQYF. CDR3 sequence (DNA): TGTGCCAGCAGCTTAGTCCGTCAGAGGTTACAAGAGACCCAGTACTTC. The full variable domain, its missing parts supplied by reference TRBV7-6 and TRBJ2-5, is GAGVSQSPRYKVTKRGQDVALRCDPISGHVSLYWYRQALGQGPEFLTYFNYEAQQDKSGLPNDRFSAERPEGSISTLTIQRTEQRDSAMYRCASSLVRQRLQETQYFGPGTRLLVL.

Many counts were recorded for this clonotype. The chain's CDR3 is CASSETSSGTDTQYF. DNA of the CDR3: TGTGCCAGCAGCGAAACCTCTAGCGGCACAGATACGCAGTATTTT. The chain has TRBV3-1 and TRBJ2-3, with D possibly matching TRBD2 (6 bases). This CDR3 has 15 amino acids. Trimming left V 5 bases short and J 1 base short, with 13 bases between. Per germline, CDR1 LGHDT and CDR2 YNNKEL (reference sequence).

This clonotype was picked up many times. The genes are TRBV7-2 and TRBJ1-1; D ambiguous. Deletions cut 5 bases from V and 6 bases from J, with 19 bases between. Looked up from germline, CDR1 is SGHTA and CDR2 is FQGNSA. This CDR3 has 15 amino acids. DNA of the CDR3: TGTGCCAGCAGCCTAGACGGCTTGAGGAGCGCTGAAGCTTTCTTT. Translation: CASSLDGLRSAEAFF.

The chain has TRBV3-1 and TRBJ2-1; TRBD2 aligns across 8 bases. The CDR3 has 13 residues. Trimming cost V 8 bases and J 4 bases; bases outside gene matches: 4. Germline assignment: CDR1 LGHDT and CDR2 YNNKEL (reference sequence). The CDR3: CASRLARYNEQFF. In nucleotides, the CDR3 is TGTGCCAGCCGACTAGCGCGATACAATGAGCAGTTCTTC.

This clonotype was found many times. The gene calls are TRBV7-9 and TRBJ2-7, with a weak D call TRBD2 (5 bases). V was trimmed by 1 base and J by 6 bases, leaving 7 bases between them. This CDR3 is built from 12 residues. Germline assignment: CDR1 SEHNR and CDR2 FQNEAQ (reference sequence). CDR3 DNA sequence: TGTGCCAGCAGCTTAGAAGAGGGCGAGCAGTACTTC. Translating it yields CASSLEEGEQYF.

This clonotype has a single count. V is TRBV5-1 and J is TRBJ1-6, with 10 bases lining up with TRBD1. Losses at the gene ends were 0 bases for V and 12 bases for J; bases not matched to a gene: 6. CDR1 and CDR2 (germline): SGHRS, YFSETQ. The CDR3 is 15 residues long. CDR3 bases: TGCGCCAGCAGCTTGGAGGGACAGGGGTATCAACCCCTCCACTTT. It encodes CASSLEGQGYQPLHF.

The chain links TRBV4-3 to TRBJ2-2, with D hard to call. Germline lookup yields CDR1 LGHNA and CDR2 YSLEER. This CDR3 comprises 14 residues. V lost 3 bases and J 7 bases, leaving 12 bases between the germline ends. CDR3 loop: CASSHQGKGGELFF. As DNA, the CDR3 is TGCGCCAGCAGCCATCAAGGCAAGGGCGGGGAGCTGTTTTTT.

The V and J genes are TRBV4-1 and TRBJ1-3; D call uncertain. From germline, CDR1 is MGHRA and CDR2 YSYEKL. Trimming cost V 4 bases and J 4 bases, with 11 bases left between them. CDR3 size: 14 residues. CDR3 coding DNA: TGCGCCAGCAGCCCTACTGCCGCGGGAAACACCATATATTTT. Its protein is CASSPTAAGNTIYF.

This chain joins TRBV3-1 and TRBJ1-4; a possible D gene is TRBD1 (6 bases). V was cut by 4 bases and J by 5 bases, with 14 bases left in between. CDR3 size: 15 residues. Germline lookup yields CDR1 LGHDT and CDR2 YNNKEL (reference sequence). In DNA form, the CDR3 reads TGTGCCAGCAGCCCCCCAGGGGCTGCAAATGAAAAACTGTTTTTT. Translation gives CASSPPGAANEKLFF.

A remark on this clonotype: Relative to the germline gene, one junction end is altered; a read error may explain this. The chain couples TRBV12-3 or TRBV12-4 to TRBJ2-1; 7 bases map to TRBD2. CDR3 size: 14 residues. The CDR3 coding sequence is TGTGTCAGCAGTTTAAGGCGGGGGTACAATGAGCAGTTCTTC. This codes for CVSSLRRGYNEQFF.

In its sample, this clonotype was seen many times. V is TRBV27 and J is TRBJ1-2; 8 bases are shared with TRBD1. Germline V lookup: CDR1 MNHEY, CDR2 SMNVEV (reference sequence). This CDR3 comprises 14 residues. Trimming cost V 3 bases and J 2 bases; bases outside gene matches: 2. The CDR3 nucleotides read TGTGCCAGCAGTTTCGACAGGGGAAACTATGGCTACACCTTC. Translation: CASSFDRGNYGYTF.

Note on this clonotype: This CDR3 fails to terminate in the conserved phenylalanine or tryptophan, so it likely reflects a read error. The chain is built from TRBV3-1 and TRBJ1-5; 8 nucleotides match TRBD1. V shed 0 bases, J shed 3 bases, and the junction held 7 bases outside the gene matches. Germline values: CDR1 LGHDT, CDR2 YNNKEL (reference sequence). CDR3 size: 17 residues. The CDR3 is CASSQEWSGGPNQPQHS. The CDR3 DNA sequence: TGTGCCAGCAGCCAAGAGTGGTCAGGGGGCCCCAATCAGCCCCAGCATTCT.

The chain uses TRBV28 and TRBJ1-3; 9 bases are shared with TRBD1. This CDR3 spans 16 amino acids. The junction had 5 bases not matched to a gene; V was cut back by 1 base and J by 4 bases. CDR1 and CDR2 (germline): MDHEN, SYDVKM. CDR3: CASSLLGTGSGNTIYF. The CDR3 nucleotides are TGTGCCAGCAGTTTATTAGGGACAGGGTCAGGAAACACCATATATTTT.

This clonotype was found a few times. This rearrangement joins TRBV20-1 to TRBJ1-3; 9 bases are shared with TRBD1. There are 14 residues in the CDR3. With 5 bases clipped from V and 3 bases from J, the junction kept 5 bases outside the gene matches. Per germline, CDR1 DFQATT and CDR2 SNEGSKA (reference sequence). In DNA form, the CDR3 reads TGCAGTGCTCCGGGACAGGGCCATGGAAACACCATATATTTT. Its protein is CSAPGQGHGNTIYF.

This clonotype was seen only a few times. The V call is TRBV6-1, the J call TRBJ2-2; D unclear. The germline CDR1 and CDR2 sequences are MNHNS and SASEGT. The CDR3 spans 12 residues. Trimming cost V 6 bases and J 5 bases, with 7 bases left between them. The CDR3 DNA reads TGTGCCAGCAGGCACGAGACCGGGGAGCTGTTTTTT. This codes for CASRHETGELFF.

The chain combines TRBV5-1 with TRBJ2-7; 9 bases map to TRBD1. The CDR3 runs 15 residues. The J segment lost 7 bases and the V segment lost 4 bases, leaving 12 bases of the junction unmatched. Looked up from germline, CDR1 is SGHRS and CDR2 is YFSETQ. CDR3 region: CASSRTTGGSGEQYF. CDR3 DNA: TGCGCCAGCAGCCGGACGACAGGGGGGTCCGGGGAGCAGTACTTC.

The J gene is TRBJ1-4, the V gene TRBV5-6, with 11 bases identical to TRBD1. The length of the CDR3 is 17 residues. V lost 0 bases, J lost 4 bases, and 5 bases stayed unmatched. CDR1 is SGHDT, CDR2 YYEEEE, per germline. This chain's CDR3 is CASSLAGTGGSNEKLFF. CDR3 DNA: TGTGCCAGCAGCTTGGCTGGGACAGGGGGTAGTAATGAAAAACTGTTTTTT.

Notes on this clonotype: One end of the junction does not line up with germline, which may come from a read error. This CDR3 is CAVSERGNSPLHF. CDR3 DNA: TGTGCCGTCAGTGAAAGGGGAAACTCACCCCTCCACTTT. The rearrangement uses TRBV10-3 and TRBJ1-6; possibly TRBD1 for D (5 bases). Germline lookup yields CDR1 ENHRY and CDR2 SYGVKD. The length of the CDR3 is 13 residues.

Many counts were recorded for this clonotype. V is TRBV30 and J is TRBJ2-2; 14 nucleotides align to TRBD2. The J segment lost 6 bases and the V segment lost 4 bases, leaving 4 bases of the junction unmatched. CDR1 and CDR2 from the germline V gene are GTSNPN and SVGIG (reference sequence). The CDR3 runs 15 residues. CDR3 sequence reads: CAWTLGLAGAGELFF. Here the CDR3 DNA reads TGTGCCTGGACCTTGGGACTAGCGGGAGCCGGGGAGCTGTTTTTT.

A few counts support this clonotype. The chain couples TRBV3-1 to TRBJ1-2; 9 nucleotides line up with TRBD1. With 4 bases clipped from V and 5 bases from J, the junction kept 14 bases outside the gene matches. The CDR3 runs to 17 residues. Germline CDR1 reads LGHDT; CDR2 reads YNNKEL (reference sequence). The CDR3 loop is CASSRNPQGQGPYGYTF. CDR3 nucleotide sequence: TGTGCCAGCAGCCGTAACCCTCAGGGACAGGGACCTTATGGCTACACCTTC.